This T cell receptor beta chain was sequenced for a study of blood T cell repertoires in COVID-19. Only in-frame clones appear in the TCRdb table, and some are missing; sequencing was by immunoSEQ multiplex PCR. The data show some 170,000 clones, over 80% seen once. This CDR3 region has 14 residues. From germline, CDR1 is MNHNY and CDR2 SVGAGI (reference sequence). V gave up 6 bases and J gave up 3 bases; unmatched junction bases: 4. This receptor was taken from a woman in her 70s with acute or convalescent COVID-19. The genes are TRBV6-6 and TRBJ1-4; 7 bases are shared with TRBD1. Sequenced: peripheral blood. The CDR3 reads CASRTGSSNEKLFF. The CDR3 coding sequence is TGTGCCAGCAGGACAGGGTCTTCTAATGAAAAACTGTTTTTT.